One and the same sample provided the 20 T cell receptor beta chains below, sequenced in a study of beta chain features in type 1 diabetes. Expressed TCRB transcripts were sequenced because the isolated RNA had all been reverse transcribed beforehand. The method was immunoSEQ multiplex PCR; TCRdb's version includes in-frame clones alone and lacks a portion of them. Among 250,000 or so clones, roughly 22% were seen once, and the ten largest hold less than 0.035%. General study results and limits: Moderate yet significant TCRB CDR3 shortening was seen in Type 1 diabetes patients in all four CD4+ subsets.

These receptors are not linked to any known antigen. Sequencing was done on a sample of naive CD4+ T cells from blood. The receptors here all came from a middle-aged woman with type 1 diabetes.

The rearrangement links TRBV29-1 to TRBJ2-3, with a weak D call TRBD2 (6 bases). The CDR3 runs 16 residues. Germline CDR1 reads SQVTM; CDR2 reads ANQGSEA. Trimming shortened V by 1 base and J by 3 bases, and 17 bases separated the two germline ends. The CDR3 spells CSVEGPRGSGTDTQYF. CDR3 DNA sequence: TGCAGCGTTGAAGGCCCCCGGGGTAGCGGAACAGATACGCAGTATTTT.

The chain couples TRBV25-1 to TRBJ1-5; TRBD1 matches at 7 bases. The CDR3 length is 13 residues. The junction had 3 bases not matched to a gene; V was cut back by 4 bases and J by 6 bases. Germline V CDR1 and CDR2: MGHDK, SYGVNS. The CDR3 nucleotides read TGTGCCAGCAGTGGGACAGGAGGTCAGCCCCAGCATTTT. Protein: CASSGTGGQPQHF.

The chain links TRBV5-1 to TRBJ1-2, with D unresolved. In germline, CDR1 is SGHRS, CDR2 YFSETQ. V was shortened by 7 bases and J by 0 bases, with 13 bases between the two germline ends. CDR3 size: 14 residues. The CDR3 DNA reads TGCGCCAGCCGCTACTACGACGCTAACTATGGCTACACCTTC. Translation: CASRYYDANYGYTF.

This clone has a single count. The rearrangement uses TRBV5-4 and TRBJ2-7; 13 bases match TRBD2. J lost 3 bases, V lost 2 bases, and 8 bases had no gene match. Per germline, CDR1 SGHNT and CDR2 YYREEE (reference sequence). CDR3 length equals 17 residues. The CDR3 nucleotides read TGTGCCAGCAGCTTTACTAGCGGGAGGGCCTCGAGCTACGAGCAGTACTTC. It yields the protein CASSFTSGRASSYEQYF.

This clone was picked up a small number of times. This chain uses TRBV28 with TRBJ2-2, with D tentatively TRBD2 (5 bases). This CDR3 is built from 16 residues. V was shortened by 4 bases and J by 0 bases, with 12 bases between the two germline ends. Germline V lookup: CDR1 MDHEN, CDR2 SYDVKM. The CDR3: CASSSRTVANTGELFF. CDR3 nucleotide sequence: TGTGCCAGCAGTTCGAGGACTGTCGCGAACACCGGGGAGCTGTTTTTT.

V usage is TRBV5-1 and J usage is TRBJ2-5; D perhaps matches TRBD1 (5 bases). V was pared by 4 bases and J by 4 bases, with 17 bases between. Germline CDR1 and CDR2: SGHRS and YFSETQ. The CDR3 consists of 15 residues. In nucleotides, the CDR3 is TGCGCCAGCAGCGGTGGAGTGGCAGGGCTAGAGACCCAGTACTTC. It translates to CASSGGVAGLETQYF. The full variable domain, with the rest looked up from reference TRBV5-1 and TRBJ2-5, is KAGVTQTPRYLIKTRGQQVTLSCSPISGHRSVSWYQQTPGQGLQFLFEYFSETQRNKGNFPGRFSGRQFSNSRSEMNVSTLELGDSALYLCASSGGVAGLETQYFGPGTRLLVL.

This clone was observed a few times. The chain links TRBV28 to TRBJ2-6, with D unresolved. The CDR3 runs to 15 residues. The germline V gene encodes CDR1 MDHEN and CDR2 SYDVKM. Trimming removed 6 bases at V and 5 bases at J, with 14 bases between. The CDR3 loop reads CASRVSRFRANVLTF. For the CDR3, the DNA is TGTGCCAGCAGGGTCTCTCGGTTTAGGGCCAACGTCCTGACTTTC.

This chain uses TRBV6-5 with TRBJ2-1, with 9 bases that match TRBD1. The CDR3 totals 15 residues. Germline-derived CDR1 and CDR2 are MNHEY and SVGAGI. J lost 7 bases, V lost 0 bases, and 4 bases had no gene match. The CDR3 coding sequence is TGTGCCAGCAGTTACTCGAAGGGACAGGGTAATGAGCAGTTCTTC. The encoded protein is CASSYSKGQGNEQFF.

This clone has just a few counts. V and J are TRBV7-9 and TRBJ2-1; D gene ambiguous. CDR1 SEHNR and CDR2 FQNEAQ come from the germline V gene (reference sequence). Trimming stripped 1 base from V and 4 bases from J, with 8 bases between. CDR3 length: 14 residues. Here the CDR3 DNA reads TGTGCCAGCAGCTTAGGAAGCGCTTACAATGAGCAGTTCTTC. This translates into CASSLGSAYNEQFF. Based on the CDR3 plus reference TRBV7-9 and TRBJ2-1, the full variable domain is DTGVSQNPRHKITKRGQNVTFRCDPISEHNRLYWYRQTLGQGPEFLTYFQNEAQLEKSRLLSDRFSAERPKGSFSTLEIQRTEQGDSAMYLCASSLGSAYNEQFFGPGTRLTVL.

This clone showed up just a few times. The rearrangement joins TRBV18 to TRBJ1-5, with D possibly being TRBD1 (5 bases). The CDR3 runs to 15 residues. CDR1 is KGHSH and CDR2 is LQKENI in the germline V gene. Trimming cost V 6 bases and J 0 bases, with 12 bases left between them. The CDR3 region is CASSGGALSNQPQHF. CDR3 in DNA: TGTGCCAGCTCTGGAGGGGCTCTTAGCAATCAGCCCCAGCATTTT.

This chain links TRBV2 with TRBJ2-7; 8 nucleotides line up with TRBD1. The CDR3 consists of 15 residues. Unmatched junction bases numbered 14, after V lost 8 bases and J lost 5 bases. Germline CDR1 is SNHLY and CDR2 is FYNNEI. Here the CDR3 DNA reads TGTGCCAGCGGGGGCCGGGCAGGGGGCTTGAACGAGCAGTACTTC. Its translation is CASGGRAGGLNEQYF.

This clone was counted a few times. The chain links TRBV6-6 to TRBJ1-2; a possible D gene is TRBD1 (6 bases). The CDR3 extends over 16 amino acids. Germline loops: CDR1 MNHNY, CDR2 SVGAGI (reference sequence). Trimming cost V 8 bases and J 1 base, with 20 bases left between them. The CDR3 protein is CASLYREQRYNYGYTF. The CDR3 coding sequence is TGTGCCAGCCTTTACAGGGAACAGAGATATAACTATGGCTACACCTTC.

The V gene is TRBV9, the J gene TRBJ1-2; maybe TRBD1 (5 bases). In germline, CDR1 is SGDLS, CDR2 YYNGEE. The CDR3 runs 14 residues. Trimming cost V 1 base and J 8 bases, with 15 bases left between them. DNA of the CDR3: TGTGCCAGCAGCGTAACCCCGACAGTGGGGGGCTACACCTTC. It yields the protein CASSVTPTVGGYTF.

This chain uses TRBV19 with TRBJ1-1, with 9 nucleotides matching TRBD1. V was clipped by 4 bases and J by 9 bases; unmatched bases: 9. This CDR3 region has 14 residues. Germline-derived CDR1 and CDR2 are LNHDA and SQIVND (reference sequence). The CDR3 protein is CASSTSGQGVKAFF. The CDR3 nucleotides are TGTGCCAGTAGTACCTCGGGACAGGGAGTTAAAGCTTTCTTT.

The chain is built from TRBV4-2 and TRBJ2-3, with 7 bases aligning to TRBD2. After removal of 4 bases from V and 7 bases from J, the junction contained 11 bases not matched to a gene. Germline CDR1 and CDR2: LGHNA and YNFKEQ. There are 15 residues in the CDR3. The CDR3 sequence is CASSPSTRGGNTQYF. The CDR3 DNA reads TGTGCCAGCAGCCCGTCTACTCGGGGAGGGAATACGCAGTATTTT.

This rearrangement joins TRBV9 to TRBJ1-5, with D possibly TRBD1 on 5 matching bases. The V gene's germline CDR1 is SGDLS and CDR2 YYNGEE. V shed 0 bases and J shed 5 bases, with 12 bases lying between them. The CDR3 has 15 residues. CDR3 bases: TGTGCCAGCAGCGTAGATGGACATAAAGATCAGCCCCAGCATTTT. The encoded protein is CASSVDGHKDQPQHF.

The genes are TRBV5-6 and TRBJ2-1; TRBD2 agrees at 10 bases. From germline, CDR1 is SGHDT and CDR2 YYEEEE. This CDR3 is 15 amino acids long. The V and J ends lost 4 bases and 4 bases, in that order; junction bases with no gene match: 5. The CDR3 bases are TGTGCCAGCAGCGCCTCTAGCGGGGGATACAATGAGCAGTTCTTC. Protein sequence: CASSASSGGYNEQFF.

This chain links TRBV28 with TRBJ1-1; D is perhaps TRBD1 (5 bases). The CDR3 extends over 15 amino acids. From germline, CDR1 is MDHEN and CDR2 SYDVKM. V lost 1 base to trimming and J lost 3 bases, with 12 bases between them. The CDR3 protein is CASSLYQGTDTEAFF. CDR3 nucleotides: TGTGCCAGCAGTTTATATCAGGGCACGGACACTGAAGCTTTCTTT.

The chain uses TRBV2 and TRBJ2-7; TRBD2 aligns across 7 bases. The CDR3 contains 13 residues. V trimming: 2 bases; J trimming: 2 bases; junction bases outside the gene matches: 0. From germline, CDR1 is SNHLY and CDR2 FYNNEI. The CDR3 bases are TGTGCCAGCAGTGAACGGGAGGCCTACGAGCAGTACTTC. It translates to CASSEREAYEQYF.

Concerning this clone itself: Different DNA sequences within this sample yield the same CDR3. The chain employs TRBV7-2 and TRBJ1-1; possible D gene TRBD1, 5 bases. The CDR3 runs to 13 residues. The V and J ends lost 5 bases and 1 base respectively, with 8 bases between them. The germline CDR1 and CDR2 sequences are SGHTA and FQGNSA. The CDR3, as DNA: TGTGCCAGCAGCCTTGGGGCGAACACTGAAGCTTTCTTT. Translating gives CASSLGANTEAFF.